This T cell receptor beta chain was captured by sequencing in a study of PD-1 blockade in classical Hodgkin lymphoma. Turning to the study itself: Nivolumab 3 mg/kg was given intravenously every 2 weeks.

This CDR3 is 17 amino acids long. CDR1 and CDR2 (germline): SGHVS, FQNEAQ. The germline V and J ends were trimmed by 3 bases and 3 bases, with 21 bases remaining between them. Time point indicated: cycle 4 day 1 (C4D1), after less than seven weeks of nivolumab. Exposure to brentuximab vedotin varied, and each patient had relapsed following autologous stem cell transplantation. Assay: immunoSEQ multiplex PCR; the TCRdb copy retains only in-frame clones and omits some. In the table there are about 41,000 clones, around two thirds of which are singletons. Overall study results and limits: Baseline diversity resembling that of newly diagnosed patients was seen in complete responders. Patients who initiated nivolumab within 1 year of ASCT were excluded.

As regards this clone: Its antigen is unknown.

The receptor was derived from a human donor with classical Hodgkin lymphoma. The V call is TRBV7-8, the J call TRBJ2-7, with D perhaps matching TRBD1 or TRBD2 (6 bases each). The sequences come from peripheral blood mononuclear cells (PBMCs), collected before the fourth cycle of nivolumab. This chain's CDR3 is CASSFRAIGGYHYEQYF. DNA of the CDR3: TGTGCCAGCAGCTTCAGAGCCATAGGGGGGTACCACTACGAGCAGTACTTC.